This T cell receptor beta chain was found in a study of OX40 agonist ivuxolimab in advanced cancers. The method was immunoSEQ multiplex PCR; TCRdb's version includes in-frame clones alone and lacks a portion of them. The sample has roughly 120,000 clones; over 85% are singletons. Germline CDR1 reads SGHNT; CDR2 reads YYREEE (reference sequence). The length of the CDR3 is 14 residues. Trimming took off 4 bases at V and 0 bases at J, with 8 bases between the two ends. V is TRBV5-4 and J is TRBJ2-1; D gene uncertain. The input for sequencing was CD4+ or CD8+ T cells sorted from blood, taken in a trial of the OX40 agonist ivuxolimab. The origin of this receptor is an adult with an advanced solid tumor such as melanoma, head and neck, liver or kidney cancer. DNA for the CDR3: TGTGCCAGCAGCAAAAGGTACTCCTACAATGAGCAGTTCTTC. Protein product: CASSKRYSYNEQFF.